The 25 T cell receptor beta chains given below trace back to one sample, sequenced in a study of early T cells in non-severe SARS-CoV-2 infection. One entry per CDR3 protein, called by TCRdb with MiXCR from the 5' RACE reads. The repertoire consists of around 88,000 distinct CDR3 sequences, with under 15% occurring once and the leading ten covering over 6.5%. The sample taken for sequencing was whole blood. The receptors come from an adult who was a healthcare worker with PCR-confirmed SARS-CoV-2 infection or an uninfected control (not recorded which).

Only a few counts were recorded for this clonotype. V usage is TRBV5-6 and J usage is TRBJ2-7; possible D gene TRBD2, 5 bases. CDR1 is SGHDT and CDR2 is YYEEEE in the germline V gene. Trimming left V 1 base short and J 4 bases short, with 15 bases between. This CDR3 region has 15 residues. The CDR3: CASSLFPGSPYEQYF. The CDR3 nucleotides are TGTGCCAGCAGCTTGTTTCCGGGGTCTCCTTACGAGCAGTACTTC.

This rearrangement joins TRBV29-1 to TRBJ2-3, with 12 bases fitting TRBD2. Unmatched junction bases numbered 11, after V lost 6 bases and J lost 4 bases. The CDR3 loop spans 16 amino acids. From germline, CDR1 is SQVTM and CDR2 ANQGSEA. This chain's CDR3 is CSVMNLAGGRADTQYF. CDR3 nucleotide sequence: TGCAGCGTCATGAATCTAGCGGGAGGGCGCGCAGATACGCAGTATTTT.

The rearrangement uses TRBV12-3 or TRBV12-4 and TRBJ1-2; possible D gene TRBD1, 6 bases. CDR3 length: 16 amino acids. The V end was cut by 6 bases, the J end by 3 bases, with 20 bases between. The CDR3 DNA sequence: TGTGCCAGCAGCTATAGTTTTCAGGGGAAGGACTATGGCTACACCTTC. Protein: CASSYSFQGKDYGYTF.

The chain uses TRBV7-9 and TRBJ2-7, with D possibly being TRBD2 (5 bases). V lost 2 bases and J lost 5, with 19 bases in between. Germline lookup yields CDR1 SEHNR and CDR2 FQNEAQ (reference sequence). This CDR3 comprises 16 residues. The CDR3 sequence: CASSLSSAASFDEQYF. Here the CDR3 DNA reads TGTGCCAGCAGCTTATCCTCAGCGGCCTCCTTTGACGAGCAGTACTTC.

The chain employs TRBV2 and TRBJ2-7; D remains unclear. From germline, CDR1 is SNHLY and CDR2 FYNNEI. This CDR3 is 14 amino acids long. The germline V and J ends were trimmed by 5 bases and 1 base, with 12 bases remaining between them. CDR3 DNA sequence: TGTGCCAGCAGTCCGCTGTACCCATCCTACGAGCAGTACTTC. This gives the protein CASSPLYPSYEQYF.

This clonotype was seen repeatedly, ten times or more. The chain combines TRBV27 with TRBJ2-3, with 8 positions matching TRBD2. The CDR3 has 17 amino acids. CDR1 is MNHEY, CDR2 SMNVEV, per germline (reference sequence). Unmatched junction bases numbered 11, after V lost 6 bases and J lost 0 bases. The CDR3 is CASSYLRSGTSTDTQYF. The CDR3 bases are TGTGCCAGCAGCTACCTACGTAGCGGGACTAGCACAGATACGCAGTATTTT.

The table lists this clonotype with a few counts. The chain recombines TRBV7-9 with TRBJ2-1; D unclear. Trimming shortened V by 9 bases and J by 15 bases, and 18 bases separated the two germline ends. CDR1 and CDR2 from the germline V gene are SEHNR and FQNEAQ (reference sequence). The CDR3 is 11 residues long. The CDR3 is CASTRSERWFF. CDR3 sequence (DNA): TGTGCCAGTACTCGGAGCGAAAGATGGTTCTTC.

This clonotype was recorded a few times. The rearrangement links TRBV7-2 to TRBJ1-1; D possibly corresponds to TRBD1 (5 bases). The CDR3 spans 15 residues. CDR1 SGHTA and CDR2 FQGNSA come from the germline V gene. Trimming stripped 6 bases from V and 0 bases from J, with 14 bases between. The CDR3 region is CASRAGSGVNTEAFF. CDR3 coding DNA: TGTGCCAGCAGAGCCGGGTCGGGGGTGAACACTGAAGCTTTCTTT.

This clonotype was observed once. The V call is TRBV12-5, the J call TRBJ1-3; D perhaps matches TRBD1 (6 bases). CDR1 LGHNT and CDR2 FRNRAP come from the germline V gene. CDR3 length equals 14 residues. CDR3 in DNA: TGTGCCTCGATGAAGGACAGCTCTGGAAACACCATATATTTT. Protein sequence: CASMKDSSGNTIYF.

The rearrangement links TRBV10-2 to TRBJ1-1; D is unresolved. The CDR3 runs to 13 residues. Germline values: CDR1 WSHSY, CDR2 SAAADI. Trimming shortened V by 0 bases and J by 5 bases, and 7 bases separated the two germline ends. The CDR3 here is CASSESLGTEAFF. In nucleotides, the CDR3 is TGCGCCAGCAGTGAGTCATTAGGGACTGAAGCTTTCTTT.

This clonotype occurred a few times. The chain employs TRBV5-6 and TRBJ2-6; D is perhaps TRBD1 (6 bases). From germline, CDR1 is SGHDT and CDR2 YYEEEE. V lost 5 bases, J lost 3 bases, and 18 bases lay in between. This CDR3 has 17 residues. The CDR3 loop is CASSSFNRVNGANVLTF. CDR3 DNA: TGTGCCAGCAGTTCGTTCAACAGGGTAAATGGGGCCAACGTCCTGACTTTC.

The V gene is TRBV6-5, the J gene TRBJ1-2; possibly TRBD1 for D (6 bases). Per germline, CDR1 MNHEY and CDR2 SVGAGI. The CDR3 totals 15 residues. V gave up 0 bases and J gave up 7 bases, with 15 bases separating them. CDR3 residues: CASSYSREPRGGYTF. The CDR3, as DNA: TGTGCCAGCAGTTACTCCAGAGAGCCCAGGGGTGGCTACACCTTC.

The V gene is TRBV20-1, the J gene TRBJ2-7, with 8 nucleotides matching TRBD2. V was pared by 5 bases and J by 2 bases, with 8 bases of the junction left unmatched. The CDR3 sequence is 14 residues long. Germline CDR1 DFQATT, CDR2 SNEGSKA (reference sequence). CDR3 DNA sequence: TGCAGTGCTTCTCCGGGACTAGGTGCCTACGAGCAGTACTTC. Translating it yields CSASPGLGAYEQYF.

The rearrangement uses TRBV4-1 and TRBJ2-5; a weak D match, TRBD2 (5 bases). Trimming took 3 bases from V and 5 from J, leaving 10 bases between them. This CDR3 has 13 amino acids. CDR1 MGHRA and CDR2 YSYEKL come from the germline V gene. CDR3 amino acids: CASSHLGSETQYF. CDR3 DNA sequence: TGCGCCAGCAGCCACTTGGGGAGTGAGACCCAGTACTTC.

The chain uses TRBV5-1 and TRBJ2-1; 7 bases agree with TRBD2. J was trimmed by 3 bases and V by 2 bases; bases with no gene match: 14. The CDR3 runs 18 residues. The germline V gene has CDR1 SGHRS and CDR2 YFSETQ. The CDR3 DNA reads as TGCGCCAGCAGCTTCCAACCCAACCTAGCGGTCCTCTACAATGAGCAGTTCTTC. Protein: CASSFQPNLAVLYNEQFF.

The CDR3 nucleotides read TGCAGCGTTGAAGACCGGGACAGGGGATTCATGAACACTGAAGCTTTCTTT. Translated: CSVEDRDRGFMNTEAFF. The chain combines TRBV29-1 with TRBJ1-1, with TRBD1 identical over 10 bases. The V gene end was trimmed by 0 bases and the J gene end by 0 bases; junction bases not matched to a gene: 7. The CDR3 is made up of 17 amino acids. The germline V gene has CDR1 SQVTM and CDR2 ANQGSEA.

This clonotype was detected ten times or more. The rearrangement joins TRBV7-6 to TRBJ2-3; 10 bases are shared with TRBD2. Trimming removed 5 bases from V and 3 bases from J; junction bases left unmatched: 11. Germline V gene data show CDR1 as SGHVS and CDR2 as FNYEAQ. The CDR3 consists of 17 residues. For the CDR3, the DNA is TGTGCCAGCAGCGATTCGCTAGCGGGAGTAGGGACAGATACGCAGTATTTT. Its protein product is CASSDSLAGVGTDTQYF. Full variable domain (outside the CDR3, taken from reference TRBV7-6 and TRBJ2-3): GAGVSQSPRYKVTKRGQDVALRCDPISGHVSLYWYRQALGQGPEFLTYFNYEAQQDKSGLPNDRFSAERPEGSISTLTIQRTEQRDSAMYRCASSDSLAGVGTDTQYFGPGTRLTVL.

This sequence joins TRBV7-6 and TRBJ2-1; D is uncertain. Germline-derived CDR1 and CDR2 are SGHVS and FNYEAQ. V was clipped by 5 bases and J by 7 bases, with 12 bases between them. The CDR3 runs 13 residues. The CDR3 coding sequence is TGTGCCAGCAGCCCCTCCGGCGTAAATGAGCAGTTCTTC. Protein sequence: CASSPSGVNEQFF.

The chain couples TRBV28 to TRBJ2-7, with D possibly being TRBD2 (5 bases). The ends were cut back, 9 bases at V and 2 bases at J, with 14 bases in the middle. Germline V gene lookup returns CDR1 MDHEN and CDR2 SYDVKM. This CDR3 has 13 amino acids. The CDR3 region is CASHQETTYEQYF. In DNA form, the CDR3 reads TGTGCCAGTCACCAGGAGACTACCTACGAGCAGTACTTC.

V is TRBV20-1 and J is TRBJ1-4; TRBD1 matches at 9 bases. The CDR3 runs to 14 residues. The germline V gene encodes CDR1 DFQATT and CDR2 SNEGSKA (reference sequence). V shed 6 bases, J shed 6 bases, and the junction held 8 bases outside the gene matches. The DNA of the CDR3 is TGCAGTGCAGATCCGGGACAGGGACATGAAAAACTGTTTTTT. This translates into CSADPGQGHEKLFF.

As concerns this clonotype: A much larger clone differs from this one at a single base, so this may be a read error. This chain connects TRBV27 to TRBJ2-1; the D call may be TRBD1 or TRBD2 (6 bases each). Germline V gene sequence: CDR1 MNHEY, CDR2 SMNVEV (reference sequence). Between the trimmed V and J ends, which lost 6 bases and 7 bases, there was a span of 10 bases. CDR3 length: 12 residues. In nucleotides, the CDR3 is TGTGCCAGCAGCGTAGGGGGGAATGAGCAGTTCTTC. Amino acids: CASSVGGNEQFF.

This rearrangement joins TRBV20-1 to TRBJ1-5; D uncertain. This CDR3 contains 17 residues. Trimming removed 6 bases at V and 2 bases at J, with 23 bases between. The germline gives CDR1 DFQATT, CDR2 SNEGSKA (reference sequence). The CDR3 DNA follows: TGCAGTGCCCTGCCCCCCGGACCCCTAACTCGCAATCAGCCCCAGCATTTT. This gives the protein CSALPPGPLTRNQPQHF.

V gene TRBV2 combines with J gene TRBJ2-6; D is perhaps TRBD2 (5 bases). V lost 4 bases and J 0 bases, leaving 19 bases between the germline ends. Per germline, CDR1 SNHLY and CDR2 FYNNEI. The CDR3 length is 19 residues. The DNA for the CDR3 is TGTGCCAGCAGTGTAGGATTTGCGGAGCGGTACTCTGGGGCCAACGTCCTGACTTTC. It yields the protein CASSVGFAERYSGANVLTF.

This clonotype showed up many times. The chain joins TRBV4-1 to TRBJ2-2, with D perhaps matching TRBD2 (6 bases). The CDR3 loop spans 15 amino acids. The V end was cut by 0 bases, the J end by 8 bases, with 13 bases between. Germline V lookup: CDR1 MGHRA, CDR2 YSYEKL. CDR3 in amino acids: CASSQERTTQGELFF. The CDR3 coding sequence is TGCGCCAGCAGCCAAGAAAGGACTACCCAGGGGGAGCTGTTTTTT.

Ten or more counts support this clonotype. The chain combines TRBV6-1 with TRBJ1-4; maybe TRBD1 (5 bases). This CDR3 spans 17 amino acids. Germline V gene data show CDR1 as MNHNS and CDR2 as SASEGT. V was pared by 1 base and J by 0 bases, with 12 bases between. CDR3 loop: CASSEGFAGTTNEKLFF. The DNA for the CDR3 is TGTGCCAGCAGTGAAGGGTTCGCAGGGACAACTAATGAAAAACTGTTTTTT.